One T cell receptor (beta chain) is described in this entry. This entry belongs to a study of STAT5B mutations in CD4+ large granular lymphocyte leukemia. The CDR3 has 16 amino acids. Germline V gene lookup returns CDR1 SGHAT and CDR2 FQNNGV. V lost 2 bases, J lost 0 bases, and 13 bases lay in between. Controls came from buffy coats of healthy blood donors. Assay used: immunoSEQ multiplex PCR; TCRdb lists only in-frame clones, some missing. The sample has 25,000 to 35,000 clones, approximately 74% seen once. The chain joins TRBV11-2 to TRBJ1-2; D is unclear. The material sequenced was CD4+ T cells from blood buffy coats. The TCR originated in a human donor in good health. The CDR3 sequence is CASSLSPGGANYGYTF. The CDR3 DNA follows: TGTGCCAGCAGCTTAAGCCCTGGCGGAGCTAACTATGGCTACACCTTC.